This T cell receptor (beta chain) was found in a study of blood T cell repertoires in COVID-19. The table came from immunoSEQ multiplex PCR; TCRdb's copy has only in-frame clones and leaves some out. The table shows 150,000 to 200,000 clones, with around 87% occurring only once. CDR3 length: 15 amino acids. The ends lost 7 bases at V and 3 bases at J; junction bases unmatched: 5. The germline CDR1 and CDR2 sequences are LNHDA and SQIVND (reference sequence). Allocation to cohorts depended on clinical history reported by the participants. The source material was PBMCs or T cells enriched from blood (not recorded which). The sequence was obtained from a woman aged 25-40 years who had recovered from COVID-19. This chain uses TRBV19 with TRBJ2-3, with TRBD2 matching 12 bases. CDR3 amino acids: CASTGLAGLTDTQYF. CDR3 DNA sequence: TGTGCCAGTACCGGACTAGCGGGGTTGACAGATACGCAGTATTTT.